This T cell receptor (beta chain) was identified in a study of human CD8 memory T cell subsets. Regarding the study as a whole: There was only minimal overlap between the repertoires of stem-like memory and precursor exhausted T cells.

Regarding this clonotype: Its antigen is unidentified.

The CDR3 covers 19 residues. In germline, CDR1 is MGHRA, CDR2 YSYEKL. A UMI-labeled 5' RACE approach was the method that produced the TCR beta libraries. TCRdb processed the 5' RACE reads again and assigns one entry to each CDR3 protein, with no DNA. The sample holds about 17,000 distinct CDR3 sequences. What was sequenced was CD8+ stem-like memory T cells (TSCM and TCM) sorted from PBMCs. Indicated subset: stem-like memory CD8 T cells (TSTEM), CCR7+ PD-1- TIGIT-. This TCR was recovered from a human donor in good health. The J gene is TRBJ2-1, the V gene TRBV4-1; absent DNA, TCRdb's TRBD1 call cannot be checked. The CDR3 reads CASSHGGQVVGVGYNEQFF.